This T cell receptor beta chain was observed in a study of T cell responses to AZD1222 COVID-19 vaccine. Clones were read by immunoSEQ multiplex PCR, and TCRdb kept only the in-frame ones, dropping some. The sample yields more than 100,000 clones, about 93% seen once. This CDR3 has 16 amino acids. V lost 1 base and J lost 8, with 21 bases in between. Germline V CDR1 and CDR2: SGHNT, YYREEE (reference sequence). Notes on this clone: Antigen unknown.

Findings and caveats of the study: CD4 TCRs covered the whole spike, strongest at regions 160-218 and 743-854. Spike-specific TCRs gained breadth and depth after people received two AZD1222 doses. Recipients of AZD1222 seropositive at baseline numbered only 6 or 7. Clonal diversity was possibly underestimated, and the donors were mostly white British, with more females.

The J gene is TRBJ1-2, the V gene TRBV5-4; a weak D match, TRBD1 (5 bases). The sequence was collected from an adult in good health. The sample in question was peripheral blood, obtained on day 0 of AZD1222 vaccination. Here the CDR3 reads CASSLRDPRSRSGYTF. The CDR3 DNA reads TGTGCCAGCAGCTTGCGGGACCCACGATCCCGGAGCGGCTACACCTTC.